This T cell receptor (beta chain) is drawn from a study of identical twins. Everyone who donated was a healthy Caucasian. TCRdb re-called the 5' RACE reads with MiXCR, one entry per CDR3 protein. The repertoire has roughly 690,000 distinct CDR3 sequences, about 20% of them found once; the top ten carry 4% to 5.5%. This clonotype was picked up a small number of times. The CDR3 has 15 residues. Germline CDR1 SGDLS, CDR2 YYNGEE. V was clipped by 2 bases and J by 0 bases, with 11 bases between them. Another study also made use of these data, one on T cells expressing NK-cell markers.

The chain joins TRBV9 to TRBJ1-2; a weak D match, TRBD1 (5 bases). This TCR was sampled from a woman between 18 and 29 years old in good health. The specimen sequenced was PBMCs. The CDR3 reads CASSVLGTANYGYTF. The CDR3 DNA follows: TGTGCCAGCAGCGTCCTCGGGACGGCTAACTATGGCTACACCTTC.